These T cell receptor beta chains were read from a single sample in a study of T cells in Graves' hyperthyroidism and ophthalmopathy. MiXCR, run by TCRdb on the multiplex PCR reads, gives a single entry per CDR3 protein. The data show around 600,000 distinct CDR3 sequences, more than 15% seen once. Sample: blood. These receptors all stem from a woman aged 35 to 49 with Graves' ophthalmopathy. CDR3s include the opening cysteine and the closing phenylalanine or tryptophan. Fields, in order: D gene, V gene, J gene, clone size, CDR3 DNA, CDR3 protein. The D gene is left open where the match is weak. Clone size appears in some rows only: once, few, many, or a class for an expanded clone.

D gene: NA
V gene: TRBV7-6
J gene: TRBJ2-1
clone size: few
CDR3 DNA: TGTGCCAGCAGCTTAGGGGGGGGCGGGACCTACAATGAGCAGTTCTTC
CDR3 protein: CASSLGGGGTYNEQFF

D gene: NA
V gene: TRBV27
J gene: TRBJ2-7
clone size: NA
CDR3 DNA: TGTGCCAGCAGTTTAATGGCGGGAAATAGGTACGAGCAGTACTTC
CDR3 protein: CASSLMAGNRYEQYF

D gene: TRBD2
V gene: TRBV12-3/TRBV12-4
J gene: TRBJ2-1
clone size: many
CDR3 DNA: TGTGCCAGCAGTTTGTACCAGGCTAGCGGATACAATGAGCAGTTCTTC
CDR3 protein: CASSLYQASGYNEQFF

D gene: NA
V gene: TRBV12-3/TRBV12-4
J gene: TRBJ2-7
clone size: many
CDR3 DNA: TGTGCCAGCAGTTTGGAGGAATCGGCGTACGAGCAGTACTTC
CDR3 protein: CASSLEESAYEQYF

D gene: NA
V gene: TRBV10-3
J gene: TRBJ1-1
clone size: NA
CDR3 DNA: TGTGCCATCAGTGGGAGGGACACTGAAGCTTTCTTT
CDR3 protein: CAISGRDTEAFF

D gene: NA
V gene: TRBV7-2
J gene: TRBJ1-2
clone size: few
CDR3 DNA: TGTGCCAGCAGACCTACCGGGACAACTAACTATGGCTACACCTTC
CDR3 protein: CASRPTGTTNYGYTF

D gene: TRBD2
V gene: TRBV29-1
J gene: TRBJ2-5
clone size: NA
CDR3 DNA: TGCAGCGGGGGGGGGGAGCAAGAGACCCAGTACTTC
CDR3 protein: CSGGGEQETQYF

D gene: TRBD2
V gene: TRBV30
J gene: TRBJ2-1
clone size: few
CDR3 DNA: TGTGCCTGGAGGCCCCTAGCGGGGGGTTTCAGGCTCTACAATGAGCAGTTCTTC
CDR3 protein: CAWRPLAGGFRLYNEQFF

D gene: NA
V gene: TRBV27
J gene: TRBJ1-5
clone size: few
CDR3 DNA: TGTGCCAGCAGTTTATTTGGGGTCGGGCAGCCCCAGCATTTT
CDR3 protein: CASSLFGVGQPQHF

D gene: NA
V gene: TRBV18
J gene: TRBJ2-2
clone size: NA
CDR3 DNA: TGTTCCAGCTCACTCACAGACAGGACCATCAACACCGGGGAGCTGTTTTTT
CDR3 protein: CSSSLTDRTINTGELFF

D gene: NA
V gene: TRBV28
J gene: TRBJ1-6
clone size: many
CDR3 DNA: TGTGCCAGCAGTTCAGGGGAGTGGGGAAGGAATTCACCCCTCCACTTT
CDR3 protein: CASSSGEWGRNSPLHF

D gene: NA
V gene: TRBV7-9
J gene: TRBJ2-3
clone size: NA
CDR3 DNA: TGTGCCAGCAGCTGGGCCTTACTAGGGACTAGCACAGATACGCAGTATTTT
CDR3 protein: CASSWALLGTSTDTQYF

D gene: NA
V gene: TRBV10-3
J gene: TRBJ2-7
clone size: NA
CDR3 DNA: TGTGCCATCAGTGGATCAGGGGAAATCGGGCCCTACGAGCAGTACTTC
CDR3 protein: CAISGSGEIGPYEQYF

D gene: NA
V gene: TRBV6-1
J gene: TRBJ1-2
clone size: few
CDR3 DNA: TGTGCCAGCAGTGAATATACCCCGGGAAGAGCTAACTATGGCTACACCTTC
CDR3 protein: CASSEYTPGRANYGYTF

D gene: TRBD2
V gene: TRBV20-1
J gene: TRBJ2-2
clone size: few
CDR3 DNA: TGCAGTGCTAGAGGAGGAGGACTAGCGGGAGGCACCGGGGAGCTGTTTTTT
CDR3 protein: CSARGGGLAGGTGELFF

D gene: NA
V gene: TRBV20-1
J gene: TRBJ2-5
clone size: many
CDR3 DNA: TGCAGTGCTAGAGATCAAGCAGCCCAAACCGAGACCCAGTACTTC
CDR3 protein: CSARDQAAQTETQYF

D gene: NA
V gene: TRBV24-1
J gene: TRBJ1-5
clone size: once
CDR3 DNA: TGTGCCACCAGTGATTCTGATGGGGGGGGTCAGCCCCAGCATTTT
CDR3 protein: CATSDSDGGGQPQHF

D gene: NA
V gene: TRBV4-1
J gene: TRBJ2-3
clone size: NA
CDR3 DNA: TGCGCCAGCAGCCAAGATCCACCAGATACGCAGTATTTT
CDR3 protein: CASSQDPPDTQYF

D gene: NA
V gene: TRBV18
J gene: TRBJ2-5
clone size: many
CDR3 DNA: TGTGCCAGCTCAGGACGACAGCAAGAGACCCAGTACTTC
CDR3 protein: CASSGRQQETQYF

D gene: TRBD2
V gene: TRBV6-5
J gene: TRBJ2-1
clone size: NA
CDR3 DNA: TGTGCCAGCAGTTACTACGGCGGGGGGGTCGATGAGCAGTTCTTC
CDR3 protein: CASSYYGGGVDEQFF

D gene: TRBD2
V gene: TRBV10-3
J gene: TRBJ2-2
clone size: NA
CDR3 DNA: TGTGCCATCAGTGAACTAGCGGGAGGGCCGGCCGGGGAGCTGTTTTTT
CDR3 protein: CAISELAGGPAGELFF

D gene: NA
V gene: TRBV20-1
J gene: TRBJ1-1
clone size: many
CDR3 DNA: TGCAGTGCTAAGATACTAAGGGGCTCTGAAGCTTTCTTT
CDR3 protein: CSAKILRGSEAFF

D gene: NA
V gene: TRBV19
J gene: TRBJ2-2
clone size: few
CDR3 DNA: TGTGCCAGTAGTCCAACAATTACCGCCATGGGGACCGGGGAGCTGTTTTTT
CDR3 protein: CASSPTITAMGTGELFF

D gene: NA
V gene: TRBV6-1
J gene: TRBJ1-1
clone size: many
CDR3 DNA: TGTGCCAGCAGTGAACAGATCCTGAACACTGAAGCTTTCTTT
CDR3 protein: CASSEQILNTEAFF

D gene: TRBD1
V gene: TRBV11-2
J gene: TRBJ2-1
clone size: NA
CDR3 DNA: TGTGCCAGCAGCTTAGCGGGACAGATCTACAATGAGCAGTTCTTC
CDR3 protein: CASSLAGQIYNEQFF

D gene: NA
V gene: TRBV10-2
J gene: TRBJ2-3
clone size: few
CDR3 DNA: TGCGCCAGCAGGGAGGCCGGAGATACGCAGTATTTT
CDR3 protein: CASREAGDTQYF

D gene: NA
V gene: TRBV27
J gene: TRBJ1-2
clone size: many
CDR3 DNA: TGTGCCAGCAAAACGGCAGGGGCCGCGGGGTATGGCTACACCTTC
CDR3 protein: CASKTAGAAGYGYTF

D gene: TRBD1
V gene: TRBV3-1
J gene: TRBJ2-3
clone size: many
CDR3 DNA: TGTGCCAGCAGCCAAACCAGGGGGCTGGGCACAGATACGCAGTATTTT
CDR3 protein: CASSQTRGLGTDTQYF

D gene: NA
V gene: TRBV7-8
J gene: TRBJ2-1
clone size: many
CDR3 DNA: TGTGCCAGCGGCTGGGGAGGGGGAGGGACCTACAATGAGCAGTTCTTC
CDR3 protein: CASGWGGGGTYNEQFF

D gene: NA
V gene: TRBV19
J gene: TRBJ1-5
clone size: NA
CDR3 DNA: TGTGCCAGTAGTCCGAACCCAGGGCGCCGCTTGGATTTTGCTCAGCCCCAGCATTTT
CDR3 protein: CASSPNPGRRLDFAQPQHF

D gene: NA
V gene: TRBV11-2
J gene: TRBJ2-7
clone size: many
CDR3 DNA: TGTGCCAGCAGCTTTTACTCCTACGAGCAGTACTTC
CDR3 protein: CASSFYSYEQYF

D gene: TRBD2
V gene: TRBV3-1
J gene: TRBJ2-7
clone size: NA
CDR3 DNA: TGTGCCAGCAGCCCGACTAGCGGGAAATCGACCGAGCAGTACTTC
CDR3 protein: CASSPTSGKSTEQYF

D gene: TRBD2
V gene: TRBV9
J gene: TRBJ2-5
clone size: NA
CDR3 DNA: TGTGCCAGCAGCGCACCTAGGACTAGCGGGGACTTC
CDR3 protein: CASSAPRTSGDF

D gene: NA
V gene: TRBV5-1
J gene: TRBJ2-7
clone size: NA
CDR3 DNA: TGCGCCAGCAGCCACCGCCCTGCGGACTACGAGCAGTACTTC
CDR3 protein: CASSHRPADYEQYF

D gene: TRBD1
V gene: TRBV18
J gene: TRBJ2-5
clone size: NA
CDR3 DNA: TGTGCCAGCTCACCGACAGGGGTCGGCCAAGAGACCCAGTACTTC
CDR3 protein: CASSPTGVGQETQYF

D gene: TRBD1
V gene: TRBV18
J gene: TRBJ1-6
clone size: many
CDR3 DNA: TGTGCCAGCTCACGACAGGGAGTCTCACCCCTCCACTTT
CDR3 protein: CASSRQGVSPLHF

D gene: TRBD1
V gene: TRBV28
J gene: TRBJ2-7
clone size: few
CDR3 DNA: TGTGCCAGCAGGACAGGGGGCGGGAACGAGCAGTACTTC
CDR3 protein: CASRTGGGNEQYF

D gene: TRBD2
V gene: TRBV28
J gene: TRBJ2-1
clone size: NA
CDR3 DNA: TGTGCCAGCAGTTTAGAGGGCGGGACTAGCGGACCAAGCTCCTACAATGAGCAGTTCTTC
CDR3 protein: CASSLEGGTSGPSSYNEQFF

D gene: NA
V gene: TRBV7-6
J gene: TRBJ2-7
clone size: NA
CDR3 DNA: TGTGCCAGCAGCTTAGAGGCCGGGGGCGAGCAGTACTTC
CDR3 protein: CASSLEAGGEQYF

D gene: TRBD1
V gene: TRBV5-6
J gene: TRBJ1-3
clone size: NA
CDR3 DNA: TGTGCCAGCAGCTTGGTCGGAGGGGGCACGGGAAACACCATATATTTT
CDR3 protein: CASSLVGGGTGNTIYF

D gene: NA
V gene: TRBV10-3
J gene: TRBJ1-5
clone size: NA
CDR3 DNA: TGTGCCACCGGACAAGACAATCAGCCCCAGCATTTT
CDR3 protein: CATGQDNQPQHF

D gene: NA
V gene: TRBV2
J gene: TRBJ1-1
clone size: NA
CDR3 DNA: TGTGCCAGCACCGCCCGCAGGAACACTGAAGCTTTCTTT
CDR3 protein: CASTARRNTEAFF

D gene: NA
V gene: TRBV12-5
J gene: TRBJ1-3
clone size: few
CDR3 DNA: TGTGCTAGTGGTTTGTGGGGAGACACCATATATTTT
CDR3 protein: CASGLWGDTIYF

D gene: TRBD1
V gene: TRBV5-5
J gene: TRBJ1-2
clone size: NA
CDR3 DNA: TGTGCCAGCAGCCGATCCGAGACAGGGTCTAACTATGGCTACACCTTC
CDR3 protein: CASSRSETGSNYGYTF

D gene: NA
V gene: TRBV4-2
J gene: TRBJ2-6
clone size: NA
CDR3 DNA: TGTGCCAGCAGCCAGGCCCATGGGGGGACCTCTGGGGCCAACGTCCTGACTTTC
CDR3 protein: CASSQAHGGTSGANVLTF

D gene: NA
V gene: TRBV2
J gene: TRBJ2-1
clone size: many
CDR3 DNA: TGTGCCAGCAGTGACGGCGGGGCACTCACGAATGAGCAGTTCTTC
CDR3 protein: CASSDGGALTNEQFF

D gene: TRBD1
V gene: TRBV2
J gene: TRBJ2-6
clone size: many
CDR3 DNA: TGTGCCAGCAGTGAGACAGGGGTCTCTGGGGCCAACGTCCTGACTTTC
CDR3 protein: CASSETGVSGANVLTF

D gene: TRBD1
V gene: TRBV6-1
J gene: TRBJ2-7
clone size: many
CDR3 DNA: TGTGCCAGCAGTGGAGGGACAGGGAATAACGAGCAGTACTTC
CDR3 protein: CASSGGTGNNEQYF

D gene: TRBD1
V gene: TRBV18
J gene: TRBJ1-1
clone size: few
CDR3 DNA: TGTGCCAGCTCATCCGACAGGGTCGGGTCGTACACTGAAGCTTTCTTT
CDR3 protein: CASSSDRVGSYTEAFF

D gene: TRBD1
V gene: TRBV20-1
J gene: TRBJ2-7
clone size: NA
CDR3 DNA: TGCAGTGCTAGTCTTAGTTTTGACAGGGGACACCTAACCTACGAGCAGTACTTC
CDR3 protein: CSASLSFDRGHLTYEQYF

D gene: TRBD1
V gene: TRBV30
J gene: TRBJ1-1
clone size: many
CDR3 DNA: TGTGCCTGGAGTACAGGGGTGAACACTGAAGCTTTCTTT
CDR3 protein: CAWSTGVNTEAFF

D gene: NA
V gene: TRBV19
J gene: TRBJ1-1
clone size: few
CDR3 DNA: TGTGCCAGTAGTATCGGGGGCAGGGCGAACACTGAAGCTTTCTTT
CDR3 protein: CASSIGGRANTEAFF

D gene: TRBD1
V gene: TRBV5-1
J gene: TRBJ2-1
clone size: few
CDR3 DNA: TGCGCCAGCAGACGACAGGGCGCCTACAATGAGCAGTTCTTC
CDR3 protein: CASRRQGAYNEQFF

D gene: TRBD2
V gene: TRBV20-1
J gene: TRBJ2-2
clone size: few
CDR3 DNA: TGCAGTGCTAGAGATCTTCTTCGGGCTAGCGGAAACACCGGGGAGCTGTTTTTT
CDR3 protein: CSARDLLRASGNTGELFF

D gene: NA
V gene: TRBV2
J gene: TRBJ1-1
clone size: many
CDR3 DNA: TGTGCCAGCAGTGGGGAGACCTCCAGGGGTTTCTTT
CDR3 protein: CASSGETSRGFF

D gene: TRBD1
V gene: TRBV7-8
J gene: TRBJ2-3
clone size: many
CDR3 DNA: TGTGCCAGCAGCTCAAGGACAGGGGTTGAAACAGATACGCAGTATTTT
CDR3 protein: CASSSRTGVETDTQYF

D gene: NA
V gene: TRBV20-1
J gene: TRBJ2-1
clone size: few
CDR3 DNA: TGCAGTGCTAGAGAACTTAGCAATGAGCAGTTCTTC
CDR3 protein: CSARELSNEQFF

D gene: NA
V gene: TRBV20-1
J gene: TRBJ2-1
clone size: NA
CDR3 DNA: TGCAGTGTGGCCCGCAGGAGGAAGATTTACAATGAGCAGTTCTTC
CDR3 protein: CSVARRRKIYNEQFF

D gene: TRBD1
V gene: TRBV15
J gene: TRBJ1-5
clone size: NA
CDR3 DNA: TGTGCCACCAGCAGAGATGGTGGGACAGGGATTGATCAGCCCCAGCATTTT
CDR3 protein: CATSRDGGTGIDQPQHF

D gene: TRBD2
V gene: TRBV20-1
J gene: TRBJ2-1
clone size: NA
CDR3 DNA: TGCAGTGCAACACTAGCGGGTTTCTACAATGAGCAGTTCTTC
CDR3 protein: CSATLAGFYNEQFF